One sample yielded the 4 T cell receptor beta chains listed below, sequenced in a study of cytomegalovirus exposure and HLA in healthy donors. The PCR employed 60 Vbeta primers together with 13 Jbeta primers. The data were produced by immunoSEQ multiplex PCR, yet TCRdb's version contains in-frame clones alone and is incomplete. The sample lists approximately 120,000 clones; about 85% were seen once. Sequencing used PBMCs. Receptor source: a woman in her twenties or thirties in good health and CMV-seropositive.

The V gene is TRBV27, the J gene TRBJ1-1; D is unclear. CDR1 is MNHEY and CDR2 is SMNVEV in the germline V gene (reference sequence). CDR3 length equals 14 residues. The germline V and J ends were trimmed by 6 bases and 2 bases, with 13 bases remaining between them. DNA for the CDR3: TGTGCCAGCAGCCGCCTTGGGAGCAACACTGAAGCTTTCTTT. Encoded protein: CASSRLGSNTEAFF.

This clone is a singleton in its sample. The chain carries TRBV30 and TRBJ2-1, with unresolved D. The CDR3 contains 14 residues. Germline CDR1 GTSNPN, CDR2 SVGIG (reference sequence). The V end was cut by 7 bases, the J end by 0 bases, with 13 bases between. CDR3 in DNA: TGTGCCTCTTCCGACATAAGCTCCTACAATGAGCAGTTCTTC. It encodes CASSDISSYNEQFF.

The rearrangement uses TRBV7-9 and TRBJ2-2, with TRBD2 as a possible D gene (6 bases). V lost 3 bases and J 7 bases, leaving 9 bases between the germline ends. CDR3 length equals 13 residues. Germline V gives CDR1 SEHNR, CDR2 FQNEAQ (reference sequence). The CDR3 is CASSLGGVGELFF. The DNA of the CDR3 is TGTGCCAGCAGCTTGGGGGGAGTCGGGGAGCTGTTTTTT.

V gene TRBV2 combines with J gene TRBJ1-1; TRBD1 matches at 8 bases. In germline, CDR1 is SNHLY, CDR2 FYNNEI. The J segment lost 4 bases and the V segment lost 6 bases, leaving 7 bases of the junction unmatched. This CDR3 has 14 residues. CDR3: CASRTQGDATEAFF. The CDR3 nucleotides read TGTGCCAGCAGGACACAGGGGGACGCCACTGAAGCTTTCTTT.